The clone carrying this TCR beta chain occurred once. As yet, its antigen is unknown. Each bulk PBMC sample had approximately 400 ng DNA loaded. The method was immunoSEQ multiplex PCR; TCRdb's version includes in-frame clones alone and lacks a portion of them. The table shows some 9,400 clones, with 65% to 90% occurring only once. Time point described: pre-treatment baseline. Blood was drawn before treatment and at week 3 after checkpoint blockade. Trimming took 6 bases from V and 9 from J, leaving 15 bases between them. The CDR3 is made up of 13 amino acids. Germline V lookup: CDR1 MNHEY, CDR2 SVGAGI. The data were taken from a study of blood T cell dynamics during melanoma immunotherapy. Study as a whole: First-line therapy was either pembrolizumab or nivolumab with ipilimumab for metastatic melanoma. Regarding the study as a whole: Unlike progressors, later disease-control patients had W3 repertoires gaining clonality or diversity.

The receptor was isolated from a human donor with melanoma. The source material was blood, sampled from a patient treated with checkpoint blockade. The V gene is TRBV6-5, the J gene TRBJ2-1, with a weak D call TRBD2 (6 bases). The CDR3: CASRLRTGGEQFF. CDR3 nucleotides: TGTGCCAGCAGACTTCGGACCGGGGGTGAGCAGTTCTTC.